Shown below are 31 T cell receptor beta chains from a single sample sequenced in a study of T-cell reconstitution after alpha-beta-depleted transplantation in children (dated by TCRdb to between 2015 and 2016). Library preparation used PCR. Sequencing relied on an Illumina HiSeq 2500. TCR libraries were prepared with molecular barcoding, using unique molecular identifiers to normalize TCRbeta repertoire quantification. The raw public reads went through TCRdb reprocessing: fastp at Q25, MiXCR clone calling, in-frame beta chains kept. Each entry merges the rows of one CDR3 protein and shows their most common DNA and genes. The sample table holds more than 120,000 distinct CDR3 sequences, of which around 8.8% were seen once. The top ten clones comprise 15% to 20% of the sample. The treatment or condition label for this specimen denotes: allogeneic hematopoietic cell transplantation with graft depleted of TCRalphabeta T cells and CD19 B cells.

The source material was PBMCs, mostly from graft donor cells, sampled 180 days after TCRalphabeta/CD19-depleted stem cell transplant. These receptors were taken from a female patient aged 2-10 years who had a stem cell transplant for congenital amegakaryocytic thrombocytopenia, so the T cells may come from the graft donor.

This clonotype was seen ten or more times. The rearrangement joins TRBV7-8 to TRBJ2-4, with D perhaps matching TRBD1 (7 bases). V lost 5 bases and J 0 bases, leaving 20 bases between the germline ends. Germline CDR1 SGHVS, CDR2 FQNEAQ. This CDR3 spans 18 amino acids. CDR3: CASSHSRDSLIAKNIQYF. The CDR3 DNA reads TGTGCCAGCAGCCATTCGCGGGACAGCTTAATAGCCAAAAACATTCAGTACTTC. Complete variable domain (other parts from reference TRBV7-8 and TRBJ2-4): GAGVSQSPRYKVAKRGQDVALRCDPISGHVSLFWYQQALGQGPEFLTYFQNEAQLDKSGLPSDRFFAERPEGSVSTLKIQRTQQEDSAVYLCASSHSRDSLIAKNIQYFGAGTRLSVL.

This clonotype was seen at least ten times. The genes are TRBV4-3 and TRBJ1-4; D is perhaps TRBD1 (6 bases). V shed 0 bases and J shed 3 bases, with 11 bases lying between them. Germline-derived CDR1 and CDR2 are LGHNA and YSLEER. The CDR3 has 16 residues. CDR3: CASSQEQGLANEKLFF. CDR3 DNA: TGCGCCAGCAGCCAAGAGCAGGGGTTGGCTAATGAAAAACTGTTTTTT.

This clonotype was counted many times. The chain uses TRBV4-3 and TRBJ1-2; 8 nucleotides match TRBD1. CDR3 length: 13 amino acids. Germline V gene lookup returns CDR1 LGHNA and CDR2 YSLEER. The trim removed 3 bases at V and 7 bases at J, leaving 4 bases unmatched. The CDR3 sequence is CASSQDRVSGYTF. The CDR3 bases are TGCGCCAGCAGCCAGGACAGGGTTTCTGGCTACACCTTC.

This clonotype was detected a few times. This sequence joins TRBV21-1 and TRBJ2-1; the D call in the table, TRBD2, was not verified against the DNA. TRBV21-1 counts as a pseudogene. CDR3 length: 15 residues. As DNA, the CDR3 is TGTGCCAGCAAGATGGCTAGGCCGGTGTACAATGAGCAGTTCTTC. This gives the protein CASKMARPVYNEQFF.

In its sample, this clonotype was seen a few times. The rearrangement links TRBV6-1 to TRBJ2-7, with D tentatively TRBD2 (5 bases). The V end was cut by 2 bases, the J end by 2 bases, with 16 bases between. Germline CDR1 and CDR2: MNHNS and SASEGT. CDR3 size: 16 residues. CDR3 coding DNA: TGTGCCAGCAGTGAATTCCGAGGGCACCCGACCTACGAGCAGTACTTC. It yields the protein CASSEFRGHPTYEQYF.

The chain recombines TRBV7-9 with TRBJ1-1; weak D call: TRBD1 (6 bases). V lost 4 bases and J lost 0, with 15 bases in between. Germline V gene data show CDR1 as SEHNR and CDR2 as FQNEAQ (reference sequence). The CDR3 runs 16 residues. The CDR3 is CASSSPGGALNTEAFF. The CDR3 region has the DNA TGTGCCAGCAGCTCCCCGGGGGGGGCGTTGAACACTGAAGCTTTCTTT. Using reference TRBV7-9 and TRBJ1-1 for the parts outside the CDR3, the full variable domain is DTGVSQNPRHKITKRGQNVTFRCDPISEHNRLYWYRQTLGQGPEFLTYFQNEAQLEKSRLLSDRFSAERPKGSFSTLEIQRTEQGDSAMYLCASSSPGGALNTEAFFGQGTRLTVV.

This clonotype is medium-sized by share. The CDR3 spells CSAKLGGQPQHF. Here the CDR3 DNA reads TGCAGTGCTAAATTGGGGGGGCAGCCCCAGCATTTT. This chain joins TRBV20-1 and TRBJ1-5; possibly TRBD1 for D (5 bases). The germline gives CDR1 DFQATT, CDR2 SNEGSKA (reference sequence). Trimming pared 4 bases from V and 7 bases from J, leaving 11 bases between. The CDR3 runs to 12 residues.

This clonotype was seen repeatedly, ten times or more. The chain couples TRBV18 to TRBJ2-1; D is unclear. Germline CDR1 reads KGHSH; CDR2 reads LQKENI. V was pared by 3 bases and J by 6 bases, with 12 bases between. The CDR3 covers 14 residues. CDR3 in DNA: TGTGCCAGCTCACCTGGAACCACACGCAATGAGCAGTTCTTC. Amino acid sequence: CASSPGTTRNEQFF.

This clonotype was seen ten or more times. J is TRBJ2-3 and V is TRBV5-1; D not certain. This CDR3 comprises 14 residues. Germline loops: CDR1 SGHRS, CDR2 YFSETQ. The ends were cut back, 0 bases at V and 5 bases at J, with 10 bases in the middle. This chain's CDR3 is CASSLGSSRDTQYF. The CDR3 DNA sequence: TGCGCCAGCAGCTTGGGGTCCTCACGAGATACGCAGTATTTT.

The chain is built from TRBV14 and TRBJ1-2, with no clear D. The V end lost 4 bases, the J end lost 4 bases, and 19 bases lay between the germline ends. Germline CDR1 and CDR2: SGHDN and FVKESK. The CDR3 is made up of 16 amino acids. The CDR3, as DNA: TGTGCCAGCAGCCGATCCCCGGAGGGAATTTTCTATGGCTACACCTTC. It codes for CASSRSPEGIFYGYTF.

This clonotype was observed a few times. The chain uses TRBV30 and TRBJ2-3; D uncertain. V lost 0 bases and J lost 0, with 4 bases in between. The germline V gene encodes CDR1 GTSNPN and CDR2 SVGIG (reference sequence). The CDR3 runs to 13 residues. The CDR3 DNA reads as TGTGCCTGGAGTGTAGTCAGCACAGATACGCAGTATTTT. Protein product: CAWSVVSTDTQYF.

The table lists this clonotype with many counts. The rearrangement links TRBV28 to TRBJ1-4; D not certain. Germline V CDR1 and CDR2: MDHEN, SYDVKM. V gave up 5 bases and J gave up 8 bases, with 12 bases separating them. The CDR3 length is 13 residues. The CDR3 protein is CASSAAGREKLFF. CDR3 DNA sequence: TGTGCCAGCAGTGCAGCAGGTCGGGAAAAACTGTTTTTT.

The CDR3 nucleotides read TGTGCCTGGAGTCCCCGGACTAGGTGGAGGAATGAGCAGTTCTTC. Its translation: CAWSPRTRWRNEQFF. The chain combines TRBV30 with TRBJ2-1; 7 bases are a match to TRBD2. J gave up 7 bases and V 2 bases, and 11 bases lay outside the gene matches. The germline CDR1 and CDR2 sequences are GTSNPN and SVGIG (reference sequence). The CDR3 spans 15 residues.

In this sample, this clonotype turned up many times. This chain joins TRBV20-1 and TRBJ2-3, with TRBD2 identical over 11 bases. V lost 5 bases, J lost 0 bases, and 10 bases stayed unmatched. CDR3 length equals 17 residues. CDR1 is DFQATT and CDR2 is SNEGSKA in the germline V gene (reference sequence). CDR3 sequence reads: CSAELAGAPLSTDTQYF. CDR3 coding DNA: TGCAGTGCTGAACTAGCGGGGGCCCCCCTAAGCACAGATACGCAGTATTTT.

The chain carries TRBV30 and TRBJ1-2; D remains ambiguous. Per the germline V gene, CDR1 is GTSNPN and CDR2 is SVGIG (reference sequence). The CDR3 totals 14 residues. The V and J ends lost 0 bases and 5 bases respectively, with 13 bases between them. CDR3 loop: CAWSVGGGSYGYTF. The CDR3 DNA reads as TGTGCCTGGAGTGTAGGTGGCGGGTCATATGGCTACACCTTC.

This clonotype was recorded many times. The gene calls are TRBV12-3 or TRBV12-4 and TRBJ1-4; a weak D match, TRBD1 (6 bases). Trimming cost V 7 bases and J 8 bases, with 11 bases left between them. The CDR3 has 12 residues. This CDR3 is CASTQGWEKLFF. In nucleotides, the CDR3 is TGTGCCAGCACACAGGGTTGGGAAAAACTGTTTTTT.

This clonotype was observed many times. The chain carries TRBV4-3 and TRBJ2-7, with D perhaps being TRBD1 or TRBD2 (7 bases each). The V end lost 0 bases, the J end lost 3 bases, and 15 bases lay between the germline ends. Per the germline V gene, CDR1 is LGHNA and CDR2 is YSLEER. CDR3 length: 16 residues. CDR3 amino acids: CASSQDRAGGVYEQYF. The CDR3 DNA reads as TGCGCCAGCAGCCAAGATAGGGCAGGGGGGGTCTACGAGCAGTACTTC.

This clonotype has a count of ten or more. The J gene is TRBJ1-4, the V gene TRBV15; D might be TRBD1 (5 bases). CDR1 is LNHNV and CDR2 is YYDKDF in the germline V gene (reference sequence). The CDR3 runs to 16 residues. Trimming removed 5 bases at V and 5 bases at J, with 18 bases between. The CDR3 DNA follows: TGTGCCACCAGCCAAACTTACCGGGGCCGAAATGAAAAACTGTTTTTT. Translating gives CATSQTYRGRNEKLFF.

This clonotype came up many times. A read error may produce the germline difference seen at one junction end. The CDR3 DNA reads TGCGCCAGCAGCTTGGTATTCTACGAGCAGTACTTC. Translation: CASSLVFYEQYF. The chain links TRBV7-2 to TRBJ2-7; D is ambiguous. The CDR3 has 12 amino acids. In germline, CDR1 is SGHTA, CDR2 FQGNSA.

In this sample, this clonotype turned up many times. The chain uses TRBV11-2 and TRBJ2-3, with no clear D. This CDR3 contains 13 residues. V dropped 6 bases and J dropped 2 bases, with 9 bases sitting between them. CDR1 is SGHAT and CDR2 is FQNNGV in the germline V gene. The CDR3: CASSPGFTDTQYF. CDR3 in DNA: TGTGCCAGCAGTCCCGGCTTCACAGATACGCAGTATTTT.

This chain connects TRBV7-6 to TRBJ2-7; D is uncertain. The germline V gene has CDR1 SGHVS and CDR2 FNYEAQ. Trimming removed 3 bases from V and 2 bases from J, with 11 bases in between. This CDR3 comprises 14 residues. The CDR3 reads CASSLGFSPYEQYF. The CDR3 bases are TGTGCCAGCAGCTTGGGGTTCTCCCCCTACGAGCAGTACTTC.

At least ten counts were recorded for this clonotype. This chain uses TRBV5-1 with TRBJ2-3; 12 bases map to TRBD2. Looked up from germline, CDR1 is SGHRS and CDR2 is YFSETQ. V lost 0 bases, J lost 8 bases, and 10 bases stayed unmatched. CDR3 size: 17 residues. The CDR3: CASSLVPSGGALSTQYF. The CDR3 region has the DNA TGCGCCAGCAGCTTGGTTCCTAGCGGGGGGGCCCTATCTACGCAGTATTTT.

This clonotype was found a few times. The V and J genes are TRBV30 and TRBJ2-7; the D gene could be TRBD1 or TRBD2 (5 bases each). The germline gives CDR1 GTSNPN, CDR2 SVGIG (reference sequence). The CDR3 spans 15 residues. Deletions cut 0 bases from V and 3 bases from J, with 15 bases between. The CDR3 reads CAWSVYGKGNYEQYF. As DNA, the CDR3 is TGTGCCTGGAGTGTCTACGGGAAGGGGAACTACGAGCAGTACTTC.

The table lists this clonotype with many counts. This chain connects TRBV15 to TRBJ2-7; perhaps TRBD2 as D (6 bases). Per the germline V gene, CDR1 is LNHNV and CDR2 is YYDKDF (reference sequence). The length of the CDR3 is 14 residues. V dropped 5 bases and J dropped 0 bases, with 11 bases sitting between them. The CDR3 protein is CATSPRESSYEQYF. CDR3 in DNA: TGTGCCACCAGCCCTCGGGAGAGCTCCTACGAGCAGTACTTC.

This clonotype was detected only a few times. The genes are TRBV3-1 and TRBJ2-7, with TRBD1 matching 10 bases. V trimming: 0 bases; J trimming: 7 bases; junction bases outside the gene matches: 12. CDR3 length: 17 residues. The germline CDR1 and CDR2 sequences are LGHDT and YNNKEL (reference sequence). CDR3 region: CASSQEIFETGGFEQYF. The DNA for the CDR3 is TGTGCCAGCAGCCAAGAAATCTTTGAGACAGGGGGCTTTGAGCAGTACTTC.

This clonotype has only a few counts. The gene calls are TRBV9 and TRBJ1-6, with D perhaps TRBD1 (6 bases). The CDR3 is made up of 17 amino acids. The V gene lost 4 bases and the J gene lost 0 bases, with 14 bases spanning the gap. The V gene's germline CDR1 is SGDLS and CDR2 YYNGEE. CDR3 loop: CASSPGGRYSYNSPLHF. The DNA for the CDR3 is TGTGCCAGCAGCCCCGGGGGGCGGTACTCCTATAATTCACCCCTCCACTTT.

At least ten counts were recorded for this clonotype. The chain has TRBV15 and TRBJ2-2; perhaps TRBD2 as D (5 bases). CDR1 and CDR2 from the germline V gene are LNHNV and YYDKDF (reference sequence). The CDR3 has 16 residues. V lost 2 bases to trimming and J lost 6 bases, with 16 bases between them. The CDR3 region has the DNA TGTGCCACCAGCAGAAACCAGGACCCGGGGTCCGGGGAGCTGTTTTTT. Encoded protein: CATSRNQDPGSGELFF.

The genes are TRBV6-2 or TRBV6-3 and TRBJ1-5; D is undetermined. This CDR3 has 13 residues. V lost 7 bases, J lost 4 bases, and 11 bases lay in between. Germline CDR1 and CDR2: MNHEY and SVGEGT. The CDR3 DNA follows: TGTGCCAGCAACCCAATACGGAATCAGCCCCAGCATTTT. It translates to CASNPIRNQPQHF.

The chain uses TRBV6-5 and TRBJ2-1; D is possibly TRBD1 (7 bases). CDR3 length: 15 amino acids. With 1 base removed from V and 7 bases from J, the gap between germline ends came to 14 bases. Germline V lookup: CDR1 MNHEY, CDR2 SVGAGI. The CDR3 spells CASSYLFAGGNEQFF. CDR3 in DNA: TGTGCCAGCAGTTACTTATTCGCAGGGGGGAATGAGCAGTTCTTC.

This clonotype was counted between two and nine times. This chain links TRBV30 with TRBJ1-2; D not certain. The V end lost 4 bases, the J end lost 7 bases, and 13 bases lay between the germline ends. CDR3 length: 12 residues. CDR1 is GTSNPN, CDR2 SVGIG, per germline (reference sequence). CDR3 amino acids: CAWTLGSAGYTF. CDR3 bases: TGTGCCTGGACCTTGGGGAGCGCTGGCTACACCTTC.

This clonotype was picked up many times. The V gene is TRBV28, the J gene TRBJ2-3; TRBD1 agrees at 7 bases. J gave up 5 bases and V 5 bases, and 22 bases lay outside the gene matches. This CDR3 spans 19 amino acids. Germline-derived CDR1 and CDR2 are MDHEN and SYDVKM. CDR3 sequence (DNA): TGTGCCAGCAGTCTTTGGGACAGAAGGTTCGGGGATGGGGTAGATACGCAGTATTTT. This codes for CASSLWDRRFGDGVDTQYF.